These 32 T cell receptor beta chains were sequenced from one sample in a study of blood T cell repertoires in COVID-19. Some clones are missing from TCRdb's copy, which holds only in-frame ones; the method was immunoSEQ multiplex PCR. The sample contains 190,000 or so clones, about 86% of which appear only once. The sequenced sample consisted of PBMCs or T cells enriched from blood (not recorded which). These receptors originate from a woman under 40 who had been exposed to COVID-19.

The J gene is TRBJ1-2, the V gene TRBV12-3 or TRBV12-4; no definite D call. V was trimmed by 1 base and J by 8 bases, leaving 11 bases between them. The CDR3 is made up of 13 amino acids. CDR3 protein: CASSLESGRGYTF. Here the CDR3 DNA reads TGTGCCAGCAGTTTAGAATCAGGCAGGGGCTACACCTTC.

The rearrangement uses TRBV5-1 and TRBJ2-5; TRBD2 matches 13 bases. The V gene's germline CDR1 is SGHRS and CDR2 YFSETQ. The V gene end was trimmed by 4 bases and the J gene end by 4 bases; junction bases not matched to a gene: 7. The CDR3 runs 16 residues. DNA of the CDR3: TGCGCCAGCAGCAAAGGACTAGCGGGGGAGGGAGAGACCCAGTACTTC. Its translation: CASSKGLAGEGETQYF.

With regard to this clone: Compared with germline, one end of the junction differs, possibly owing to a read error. CDR3 amino acids: CSVEGTGLMNTEAFF. CDR3 DNA sequence: TGCAGCGTGGAAGGGACAGGCCTCATGAACACTGAAGCTTTCTTT. The rearrangement uses TRBV29-1 and TRBJ1-1; 8 bases agree with TRBD1. The CDR3 runs 15 residues. Germline CDR1 is SQVTM and CDR2 is ANQGSEA.

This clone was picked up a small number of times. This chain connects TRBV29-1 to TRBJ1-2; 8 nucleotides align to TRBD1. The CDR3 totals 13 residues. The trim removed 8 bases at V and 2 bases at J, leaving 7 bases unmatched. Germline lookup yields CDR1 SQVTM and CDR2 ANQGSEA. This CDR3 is CSTRTGMNYGYTF. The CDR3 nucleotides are TGCAGCACCCGGACAGGGATGAACTATGGCTACACCTTC.

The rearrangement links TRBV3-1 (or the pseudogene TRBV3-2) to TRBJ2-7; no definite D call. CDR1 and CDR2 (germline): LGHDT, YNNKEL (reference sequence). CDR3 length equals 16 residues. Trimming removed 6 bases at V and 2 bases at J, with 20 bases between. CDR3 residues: CASSPASSPIAYEQYF. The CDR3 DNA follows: TGTGCCAGCAGTCCCGCCTCCTCCCCCATAGCCTACGAGCAGTACTTC.

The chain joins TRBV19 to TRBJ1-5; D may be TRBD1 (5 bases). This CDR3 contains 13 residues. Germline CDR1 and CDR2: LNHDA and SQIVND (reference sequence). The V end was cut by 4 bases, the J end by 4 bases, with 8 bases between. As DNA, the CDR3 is TGTGCCAGTAGTAACCAGGGAAATCAGCCCCAGCATTTT. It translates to CASSNQGNQPQHF.

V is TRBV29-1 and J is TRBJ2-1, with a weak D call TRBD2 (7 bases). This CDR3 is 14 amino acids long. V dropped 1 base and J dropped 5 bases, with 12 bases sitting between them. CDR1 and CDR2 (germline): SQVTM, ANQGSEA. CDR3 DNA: TGCAGCGTTGAAGTTCGGGGGGCGGACAATGAGCAGTTCTTC. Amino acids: CSVEVRGADNEQFF.

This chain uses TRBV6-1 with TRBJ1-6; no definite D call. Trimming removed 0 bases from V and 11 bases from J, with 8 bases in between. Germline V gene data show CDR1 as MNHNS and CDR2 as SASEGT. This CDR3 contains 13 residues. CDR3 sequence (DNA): TGTGCCAGCAGTGAAGCGAGGAGGACACCCCTCCACTTT. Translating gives CASSEARRTPLHF.

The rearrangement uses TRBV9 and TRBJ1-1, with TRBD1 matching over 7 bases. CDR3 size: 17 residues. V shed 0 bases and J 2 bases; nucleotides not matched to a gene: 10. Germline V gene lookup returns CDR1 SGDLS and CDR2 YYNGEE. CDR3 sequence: CASSVVGPGQINTEAFF. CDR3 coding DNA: TGTGCCAGCAGCGTAGTTGGACCGGGACAGATAAACACTGAAGCTTTCTTT.

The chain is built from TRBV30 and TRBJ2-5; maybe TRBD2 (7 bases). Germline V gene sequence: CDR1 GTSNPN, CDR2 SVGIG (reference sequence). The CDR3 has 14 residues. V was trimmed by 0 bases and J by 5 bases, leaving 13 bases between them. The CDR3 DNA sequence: TGTGCCTGGAGTGTGGGGGGGGCCTCGGAGACCCAGTACTTC. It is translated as CAWSVGGASETQYF.

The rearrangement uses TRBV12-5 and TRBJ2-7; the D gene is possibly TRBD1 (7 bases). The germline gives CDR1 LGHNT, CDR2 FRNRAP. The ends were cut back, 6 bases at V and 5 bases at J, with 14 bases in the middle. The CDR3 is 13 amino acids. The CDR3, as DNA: TGTGCTAGTGGACCGGAGGGGGCAAACGAGCAGTACTTC. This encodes CASGPEGANEQYF.

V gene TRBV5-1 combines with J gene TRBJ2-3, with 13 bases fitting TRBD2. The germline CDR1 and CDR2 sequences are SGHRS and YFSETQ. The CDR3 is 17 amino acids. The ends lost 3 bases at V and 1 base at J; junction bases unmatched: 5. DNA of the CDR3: TGCGCCAGCAGCTCACTAGCGGGGGGGCTTGGCACAGATACGCAGTATTTT. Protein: CASSSLAGGLGTDTQYF.

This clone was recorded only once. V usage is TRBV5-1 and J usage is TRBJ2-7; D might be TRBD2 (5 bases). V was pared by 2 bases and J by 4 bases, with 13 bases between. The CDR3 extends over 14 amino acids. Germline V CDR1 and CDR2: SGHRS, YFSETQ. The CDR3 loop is CASSFGYGVYEQYF. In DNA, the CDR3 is TGCGCCAGCAGCTTCGGCTACGGGGTATACGAGCAGTACTTC. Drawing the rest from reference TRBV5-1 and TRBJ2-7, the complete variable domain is KAGVTQTPRYLIKTRGQQVTLSCSPISGHRSVSWYQQTPGQGLQFLFEYFSETQRNKGNFPGRFSGRQFSNSRSEMNVSTLELGDSALYLCASSFGYGVYEQYFGPGTRLTVT.

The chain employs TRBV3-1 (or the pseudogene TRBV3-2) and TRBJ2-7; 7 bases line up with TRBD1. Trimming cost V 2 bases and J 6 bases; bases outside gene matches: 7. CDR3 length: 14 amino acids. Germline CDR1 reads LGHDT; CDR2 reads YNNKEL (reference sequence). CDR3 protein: CASSQHTGVGEQYF. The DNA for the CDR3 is TGTGCCAGCAGCCAACACACAGGGGTCGGCGAGCAGTACTTC.

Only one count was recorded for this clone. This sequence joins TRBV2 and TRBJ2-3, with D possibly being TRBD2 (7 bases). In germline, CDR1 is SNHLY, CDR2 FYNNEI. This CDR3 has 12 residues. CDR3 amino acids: CAAGAVTDTQYF. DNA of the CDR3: TGTGCGGCGGGGGCCGTCACAGATACGCAGTATTTT.

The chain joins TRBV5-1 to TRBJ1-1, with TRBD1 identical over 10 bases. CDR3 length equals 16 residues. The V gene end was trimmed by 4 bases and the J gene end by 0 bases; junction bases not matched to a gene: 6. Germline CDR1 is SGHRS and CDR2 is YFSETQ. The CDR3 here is CASSREGQGMNTEAFF. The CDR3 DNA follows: TGCGCCAGCAGCCGGGAGGGACAGGGGATGAACACTGAAGCTTTCTTT.

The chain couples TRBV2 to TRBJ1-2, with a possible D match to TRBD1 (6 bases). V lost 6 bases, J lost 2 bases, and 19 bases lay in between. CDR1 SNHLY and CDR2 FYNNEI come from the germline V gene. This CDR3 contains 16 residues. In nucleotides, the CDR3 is TGTGCCAGCAGCAAATCTGAAAGGACAGCCAACTATGGCTACACCTTC. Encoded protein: CASSKSERTANYGYTF.

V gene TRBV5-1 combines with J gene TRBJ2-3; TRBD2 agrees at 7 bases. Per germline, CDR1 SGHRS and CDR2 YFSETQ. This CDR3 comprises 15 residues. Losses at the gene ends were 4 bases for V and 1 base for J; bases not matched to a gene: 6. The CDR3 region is CASSPQRGGTDTQYF. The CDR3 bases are TGCGCCAGCAGCCCGCAGCGGGGAGGCACAGATACGCAGTATTTT.

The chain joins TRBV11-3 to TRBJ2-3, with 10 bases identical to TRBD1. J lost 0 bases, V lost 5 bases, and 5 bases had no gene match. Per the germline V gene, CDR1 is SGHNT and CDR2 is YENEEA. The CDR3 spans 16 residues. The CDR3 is CASSGGTGASTDTQYF. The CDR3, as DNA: TGTGCCAGCAGCGGGGGGACAGGGGCAAGCACAGATACGCAGTATTTT.

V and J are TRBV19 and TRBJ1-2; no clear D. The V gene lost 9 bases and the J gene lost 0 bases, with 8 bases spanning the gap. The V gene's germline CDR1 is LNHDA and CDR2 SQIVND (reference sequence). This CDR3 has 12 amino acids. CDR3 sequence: CASAYSNYGYTF. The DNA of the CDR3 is TGTGCCAGCGCTTACTCTAACTATGGCTACACCTTC.

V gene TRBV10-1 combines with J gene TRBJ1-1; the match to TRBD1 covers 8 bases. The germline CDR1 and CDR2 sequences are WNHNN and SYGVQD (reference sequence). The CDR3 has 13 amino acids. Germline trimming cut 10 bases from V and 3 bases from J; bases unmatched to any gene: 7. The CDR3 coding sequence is TGCGCCACCCAGGACAGGGTGGACACTGAAGCTTTCTTT. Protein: CATQDRVDTEAFF.

The CDR3 nucleotides are TGTGCCAGCAGCGTAGTGGGGAGCACTGAAGCTTTCTTT. Translated, it gives CASSVVGSTEAFF. The V call is TRBV9, the J call TRBJ1-1; no clear D gene. Trimming shortened V by 0 bases and J by 4 bases, and 7 bases separated the two germline ends. The CDR3 is made up of 13 amino acids. CDR1 SGDLS and CDR2 YYNGEE come from the germline V gene.

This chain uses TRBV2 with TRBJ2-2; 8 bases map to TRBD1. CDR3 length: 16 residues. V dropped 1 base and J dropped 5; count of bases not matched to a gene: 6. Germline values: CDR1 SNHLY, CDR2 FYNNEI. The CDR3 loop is CASSEGRTGRTGELFF. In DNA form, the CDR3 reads TGTGCCAGCAGTGAAGGCCGGACAGGGCGGACCGGGGAGCTGTTTTTT.

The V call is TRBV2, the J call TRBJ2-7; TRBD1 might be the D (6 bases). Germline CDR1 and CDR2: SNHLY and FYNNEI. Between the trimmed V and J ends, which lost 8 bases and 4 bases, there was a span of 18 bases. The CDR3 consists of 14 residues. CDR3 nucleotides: TGTGCCAGCCAAGGGGACAAGACACAATACGAGCAGTACTTC. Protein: CASQGDKTQYEQYF.

CDR3 nucleotides: TGTGCCAGCAGCCAAAGGAGTTTGGACTATGGCTACACCTTC. It is translated as CASSQRSLDYGYTF. The chain combines TRBV3-1 (or the pseudogene TRBV3-2) with TRBJ1-2; D is undetermined. The V end was cut by 2 bases, the J end by 3 bases, with 10 bases between. CDR3 length equals 14 residues. Germline V CDR1 and CDR2: LGHDT, YNNKEL (reference sequence).

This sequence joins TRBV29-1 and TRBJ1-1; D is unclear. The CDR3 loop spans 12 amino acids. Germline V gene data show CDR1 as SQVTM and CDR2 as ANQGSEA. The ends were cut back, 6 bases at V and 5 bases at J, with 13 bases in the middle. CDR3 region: CSVESFGTEAFF. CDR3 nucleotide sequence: TGCAGCGTCGAATCATTCGGGACTGAAGCTTTCTTT.

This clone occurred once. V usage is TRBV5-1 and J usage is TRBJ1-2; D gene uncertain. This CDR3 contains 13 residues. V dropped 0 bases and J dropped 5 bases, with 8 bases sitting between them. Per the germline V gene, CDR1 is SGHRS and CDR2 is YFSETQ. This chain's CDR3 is CASSLAPQYGYTF. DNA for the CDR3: TGCGCCAGCAGCTTGGCCCCACAGTATGGCTACACCTTC.

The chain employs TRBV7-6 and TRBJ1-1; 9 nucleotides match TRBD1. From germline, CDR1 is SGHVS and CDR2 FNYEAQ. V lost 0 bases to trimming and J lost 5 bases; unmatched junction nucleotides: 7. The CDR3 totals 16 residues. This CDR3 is CASSLAKPGQGTEAFF. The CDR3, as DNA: TGTGCCAGCAGCTTAGCCAAACCGGGACAGGGAACTGAAGCTTTCTTT. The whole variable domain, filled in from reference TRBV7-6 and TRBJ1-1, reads GAGVSQSPRYKVTKRGQDVALRCDPISGHVSLYWYRQALGQGPEFLTYFNYEAQQDKSGLPNDRFSAERPEGSISTLTIQRTEQRDSAMYRCASSLAKPGQGTEAFFGQGTRLTVV.

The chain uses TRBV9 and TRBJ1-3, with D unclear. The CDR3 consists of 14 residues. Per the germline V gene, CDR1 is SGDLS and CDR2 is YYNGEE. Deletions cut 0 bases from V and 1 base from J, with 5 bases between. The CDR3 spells CASSVGQSGNTIYF. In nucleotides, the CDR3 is TGTGCCAGCAGCGTAGGGCAATCTGGAAACACCATATATTTT.

The CDR3 spells CARGTGREGYTF. Here the CDR3 DNA reads TGTGCCAGAGGGACAGGGCGTGAGGGCTACACCTTC. The V gene is TRBV2, the J gene TRBJ1-2; TRBD1 aligns across 9 bases. The CDR3 is made up of 12 amino acids. The V gene's germline CDR1 is SNHLY and CDR2 FYNNEI. With V trimmed by 9 bases and J by 8 bases, 7 bases remained unmatched.

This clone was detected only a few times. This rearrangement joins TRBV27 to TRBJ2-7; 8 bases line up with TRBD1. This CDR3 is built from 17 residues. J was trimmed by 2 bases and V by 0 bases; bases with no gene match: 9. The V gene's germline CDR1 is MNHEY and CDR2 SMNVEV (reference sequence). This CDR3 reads CASSLSPRTGSTYEQYF. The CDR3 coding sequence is TGTGCCAGCAGTTTATCTCCGCGGACAGGGTCCACCTACGAGCAGTACTTC.

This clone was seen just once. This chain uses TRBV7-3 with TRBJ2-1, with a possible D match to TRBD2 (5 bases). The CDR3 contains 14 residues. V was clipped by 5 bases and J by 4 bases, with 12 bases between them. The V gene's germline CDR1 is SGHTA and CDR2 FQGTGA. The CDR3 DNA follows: TGTGCCAGCAGCCCGTTCGGGGATTACAATGAGCAGTTCTTC. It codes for CASSPFGDYNEQFF.